Included here is one T cell receptor (beta chain) sequence, with context. Its specificity is unknown. One end of the junction is discordant with germline, which a read error may explain. This entry is derived from a study of blood T cells in healthy people across ages. In the study overall: Every two T cells gave about one barcoded beta molecule via template switching. Study conclusions and caveats: Long-lived donors had more naive CD4+ cells and higher diversity than aged donors.

Together with a sample-barcoded 5' primer, a J-beta primer mix was included in a second PCR lasting roughly 7 to 11 cycles. TCRdb redid the calling of the 5' RACE reads with MiXCR, one entry per CDR3 protein. The sample includes about 650,000 distinct CDR3 sequences, about 32% of them seen just once. This CDR3 is built from 16 residues. Germline CDR1 SEHNR, CDR2 FQNEAQ (reference sequence). The origin of this receptor is a woman aged 80 or over in good health. Sequencing used blood. The chain is built from TRBV7-9 and TRBJ2-1; 10 bases are a match to TRBD2. The CDR3 region has the DNA TGTGCCGGCAGCTTAGCGGGGGGCCGGGGGGCCGATGAGCAGTTCTTC. It translates to CAGSLAGGRGADEQFF.